This TCR beta chain was profiled in a study of T cell changes during pregnancy in multiple sclerosis. Profiling relied on immunoSEQ multiplex PCR, and the TCRdb table lists in-frame clones only, not all of them. The sample consists of 55,000 to 75,000 clones, 80% to 95% of them appearing once. The CDR3 has 14 residues. V was cut by 1 base and J by 4 bases, with 12 bases left in between. The germline CDR1 and CDR2 sequences are SGHDT and YYEEEE. The specimen comprised CD8+ T cells from peripheral blood mononuclear cells, sampled in the second trimester of pregnancy. This clonotype was sampled from a female donor with multiple sclerosis, enrolled in a pregnancy study. This rearrangement joins TRBV5-6 to TRBJ2-7; D may be TRBD2 (6 bases). In DNA form, the CDR3 reads TGTGCCAGCAGCTTGTTTGGACTAATTTACGAGCAGTACTTC. Residues: CASSLFGLIYEQYF.